This T cell receptor (beta chain) was identified in a study of cytotoxic CD8 clonotypes in ibrutinib-treated CLL. Study overall: Responses: roughly 25 partial, 2 complete; after median around 70 months, roughly 14 stayed remitted, approximately twelve progressed. Following a median approximately eleven months of treatment, with a range of 6 to 36, response samples were taken. Points from the study as a whole: Clonality at baseline surpassed age-matched healthy donors and tracked circulating CD8+ T-cell counts. Public clonotypes, found uncommonly, either contracted or stayed stable on treatment.

TCRdb keeps only in-frame clones here, not all; method: immunoSEQ multiplex PCR. This table has about 57,000 clones, 56% appearing once. Comment on this clone: Its antigen remains unidentified.

Sample: PBMCs, taken after 24 months of ibrutinib treatment. The receptor's source is a human donor with chronic lymphocytic leukemia.

CDR3 sequence reads: CSVGDGYGYTF. The DNA for the CDR3 is TGCAGCGTTGGGGACGGCTATGGCTACACCTTC. J is TRBJ1-2 and V is TRBV29-1, with a weak D call TRBD1 (5 bases). The V gene lost 4 bases and the J gene lost 4 bases, with 7 bases spanning the gap. The germline CDR1 and CDR2 sequences are SQVTM and ANQGSEA. CDR3 length: 11 residues.